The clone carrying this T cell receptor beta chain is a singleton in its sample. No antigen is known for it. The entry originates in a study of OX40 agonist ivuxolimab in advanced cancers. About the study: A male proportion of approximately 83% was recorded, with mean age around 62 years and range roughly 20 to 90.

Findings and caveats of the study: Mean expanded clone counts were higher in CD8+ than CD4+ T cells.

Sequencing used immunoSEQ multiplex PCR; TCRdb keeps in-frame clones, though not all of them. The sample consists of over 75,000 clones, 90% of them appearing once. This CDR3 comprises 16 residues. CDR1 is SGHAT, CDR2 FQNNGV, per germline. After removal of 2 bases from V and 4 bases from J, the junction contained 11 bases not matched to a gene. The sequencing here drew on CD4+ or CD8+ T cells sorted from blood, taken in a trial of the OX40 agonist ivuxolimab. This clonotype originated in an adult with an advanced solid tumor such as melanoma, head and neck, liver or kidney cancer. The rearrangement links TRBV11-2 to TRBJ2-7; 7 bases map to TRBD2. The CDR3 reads CASSLTSGGIPYEQYF. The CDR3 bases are TGTGCCAGCAGCTTAACTTCGGGAGGAATCCCGTACGAGCAGTACTTC.